This T cell receptor (beta chain) was retrieved from a study of vaccination and CD4 T cells after COVID-19. Study details: Every participant was given two doses of BNT162b2 or mRNA-1273 vaccine.

Treatment here: roughly nine-day PBMC culture with coronavirus spike peptide pools or control peptides (ViraFEST assay). In its sample, this clonotype ranks as medium-sized. The target antigen is unknown. Oncomine TCR Beta short-read sequencing was applied to DNA from cultured CD4+ T cells. TCRdb re-derived calls from the PCR reads in MiXCR, one entry per CDR3 protein. Here the sample spans about 20,000 distinct CDR3 sequences, over 60% being singletons. Per the germline V gene, CDR1 is MNHNS and CDR2 is SASEGT. This CDR3 region has 13 residues. J gave up 9 bases and V 8 bases, and 6 bases lay outside the gene matches.

The chain combines TRBV6-1 with TRBJ1-6, with 8 bases matching TRBD1. The clonotype was recovered from a human donor who received a COVID-19 vaccine. The sample in question was CD4+ T cells from blood, cultured in vitro, obtained after SARS-CoV-2 vaccination. The DNA for the CDR3 is TGTGCCAGCCAAGGACAGGGACGTTCACCCCTCCACTTT. This sequence encodes CASQGQGRSPLHF.